This T cell receptor (beta chain) was documented in a study of T-cell reconstitution after alpha-beta-depleted transplantation in children (TCRdb year 2016). In the study overall: Using TCR repertoire profiling, the study followed T-cell immune reconstitution in a quantitative way in children after TCRalphabeta/CD19-depleted allogeneic hematopoietic cell transplantation. Results the study describes overall, beyond this receptor: In some patients, the high TCRbeta diversity seen at day 60 was put down to recipient T cells and intrathymic progenitors that had survived conditioning. The frequencies of hyperexpanded clones fell over the following months, and after one year, T-cell counts and TCRbeta diversity were mostly attributed to newly produced T cells. About two months after transplant, the apparently early recovery of alphabetaT-cell counts reportedly depended on just several hundred clones that had expanded rapidly and came from non-depleted graft cells.

A word on this clonotype: Its antigen specificity is not known. Per-base qualities were not stored, and no clone one base away is much larger.

The library was prepared using PCR. The data were produced on an Illumina HiSeq 2500. TCR libraries were prepared with molecular barcoding, using unique molecular identifiers to normalize TCRbeta repertoire quantification. Using fastp at Q25 and MiXCR, TCRdb reprocessed the public reads and kept productive beta chains. Here each entry gathers all rows of one CDR3 protein and keeps the most common genes and DNA. For this sample there are more than 40,000 distinct CDR3 sequences; approximately 52% appear just once. Approximately 38% of the sample rests with the top ten. The germline V gene (reference sequence) gives CDR1 as DFQATT and CDR2 as SNEGSKA. The CDR3 runs 12 amino acids, cysteine and phenylalanine included. Just CDR3 DNA is preserved here, 36 bases in frame from base 1. V and J are truncated by 6 bases and 1 base respectively, leaving an intervening sequence of 8 bases. The meaning of the sample's treatment or condition label: allogeneic hematopoietic cell transplantation with graft depleted of TCRalphabeta T cells and CD19 B cells. TCRalphabeta/CD19-depleted allogeneic hematopoietic cell grafts were given to the transplant recipients, all of whom were children.

The chain was built from TRBV20-1 and TRBJ2-3; TRBD2 is a weak D gene call, 5 bases matching. This receptor was obtained from a boy under three years old with SCID, due to receive a stem cell transplant. Material: peripheral blood, obtained before TCRalphabeta/CD19-depleted stem cell transplant. The CDR3 sequence is CSASGGTDTQYF. The sequence in DNA is TGCAGTGCGTCCGGGGGCACAGATACGCAGTATTTT.